Each of the 22 T cell receptor beta chains below was sequenced from the same sample in a study of cytomegalovirus exposure and HLA in healthy donors. Both 60 Vbeta primers and 13 Jbeta primers went into the PCR. Generated by immunoSEQ multiplex PCR, the TCRdb table keeps only in-frame clones and is missing some. The sample shows some 190,000 clones, roughly 77% of them seen only once. The sequenced sample was PBMCs. The receptors shown here come from a woman younger than 45 in good health and CMV-seronegative.

This clone was observed once. The chain couples TRBV9 to TRBJ2-3, with 9 bases aligning to TRBD2. Germline V gives CDR1 SGDLS, CDR2 YYNGEE. The CDR3 runs 15 residues. The V and J ends lost 0 bases and 3 bases, in that order; junction bases with no gene match: 2. Written as DNA, the CDR3 is TGTGCCAGCAGCGTAGAAAGCGGGGGGACAGATACGCAGTATTTT. Amino acid sequence: CASSVESGGTDTQYF.

The rearrangement joins TRBV19 to TRBJ1-1, with a weak D call TRBD1 (6 bases). Germline assignment: CDR1 LNHDA and CDR2 SQIVND (reference sequence). The CDR3 spans 16 residues. V gave up 4 bases and J gave up 6 bases, with 21 bases separating them. DNA of the CDR3: TGTGCCAGTAGTAGAGATAAGTTAACAGGGAAACCTGAAGCTTTCTTT. This sequence encodes CASSRDKLTGKPEAFF.

The rearrangement links TRBV27 to TRBJ1-4; the D gene is possibly TRBD1 (5 bases). This CDR3 spans 16 amino acids. The germline V and J ends were trimmed by 5 bases and 0 bases, with 13 bases remaining between them. Germline CDR1 reads MNHEY; CDR2 reads SMNVEV (reference sequence). CDR3 loop: CASSPHRFATNEKLFF. The CDR3 DNA reads as TGTGCCAGCAGTCCCCACAGGTTTGCAACTAATGAAAAACTGTTTTTT.

The chain is built from TRBV12-5 and TRBJ1-1, with a possible D match to TRBD1 (5 bases). The CDR3 sequence is 16 residues long. The germline V gene encodes CDR1 LGHNT and CDR2 FRNRAP. Between the trimmed V and J ends, which lost 5 bases and 0 bases, there was a span of 16 bases. The CDR3 protein is CASGPTLQVLNTEAFF. The DNA of the CDR3 is TGTGCTAGTGGTCCCACCCTACAGGTCCTGAACACTGAAGCTTTCTTT.

The chain joins TRBV19 to TRBJ1-5, with 9 bases fitting TRBD1. V gave up 3 bases and J gave up 6 bases; unmatched junction bases: 6. Germline CDR1 LNHDA, CDR2 SQIVND (reference sequence). The CDR3 consists of 15 residues. CDR3 bases: TGTGCCAGTAGTATTACCGGGACAGGGTTTCAGCCCCAGCATTTT. It is translated as CASSITGTGFQPQHF.

For the CDR3, the DNA is TGTGCCTGGAGTTATAAGGACAGGGGATACGACGAGCAGTACTTC. It codes for CAWSYKDRGYDEQYF. V is TRBV30 and J is TRBJ2-7; 9 positions match TRBD1. Trimming at V came to 2 bases and at J to 5 bases, leaving 10 bases not matched to a gene. The length of the CDR3 is 15 residues. Germline CDR1 and CDR2: GTSNPN and SVGIG (reference sequence).

The chain is built from TRBV5-1 and TRBJ1-5; 9 bases map to TRBD1. V shed 4 bases, J shed 5 bases, and the junction held 13 bases outside the gene matches. In germline, CDR1 is SGHRS, CDR2 YFSETQ. The CDR3 contains 17 residues. In DNA, the CDR3 is TGCGCCAGCAGCAGGGAGCCGGGACAGGGAGCGCATCAGCCCCAGCATTTT. Translated: CASSREPGQGAHQPQHF.

J is TRBJ1-2 and V is TRBV15; D unclear. V was cut by 0 bases and J by 4 bases, with 9 bases left in between. The CDR3 covers 14 residues. Germline CDR1 and CDR2: LNHNV and YYDKDF (reference sequence). CDR3 sequence (DNA): TGTGCCACCAGCAGAGATGTACTTACCTATGGCTACACCTTC. Translating gives CATSRDVLTYGYTF.

This clone occurred once. The chain recombines TRBV5-1 with TRBJ1-1, with a possible D match to TRBD1 (5 bases). Germline loops: CDR1 SGHRS, CDR2 YFSETQ. V was trimmed by 1 base and J by 0 bases, leaving 10 bases between them. CDR3 length: 15 residues. The CDR3 nucleotides read TGCGCCAGCAGCTTGCTGGGGCAGATGAACACTGAAGCTTTCTTT. Translation gives CASSLLGQMNTEAFF.

The chain carries TRBV7-8 and TRBJ2-7; 9 positions agree with TRBD2. The CDR3 totals 17 residues. With 0 bases clipped from V and 0 bases from J, the junction kept 6 bases outside the gene matches. The germline gives CDR1 SGHVS, CDR2 FQNEAQ. CDR3 bases: TGTGCCAGCAGCTTAGCGCTCTCTAGCGGGGCCTCCTACGAGCAGTACTTC. Residues: CASSLALSSGASYEQYF. The full variable domain, its missing parts supplied by reference TRBV7-8 and TRBJ2-7, is GAGVSQSPRYKVAKRGQDVALRCDPISGHVSLFWYQQALGQGPEFLTYFQNEAQLDKSGLPSDRFFAERPEGSVSTLKIQRTQQEDSAVYLCASSLALSSGASYEQYFGPGTRLTVT.

The genes are TRBV5-4 and TRBJ2-7; TRBD1 aligns across 7 bases. CDR1 is SGHNT and CDR2 is YYREEE in the germline V gene (reference sequence). Losses at the gene ends were 4 bases for V and 2 bases for J; bases not matched to a gene: 9. This CDR3 comprises 15 residues. The CDR3 region is CASSRDSSGAYEQYF. CDR3 DNA: TGTGCCAGCAGCCGGGACAGCTCAGGGGCCTACGAGCAGTACTTC.

The chain has TRBV25-1 and TRBJ2-1, with 8 bases fitting TRBD1. Unmatched junction bases numbered 6, after V lost 1 base and J lost 1 base. Germline CDR1 and CDR2: MGHDK and SYGVNS. The CDR3 is made up of 17 amino acids. The CDR3 here is CASSESQGAVSYNEQFF. The CDR3 DNA reads as TGTGCCAGCAGTGAATCCCAGGGGGCTGTATCCTACAATGAGCAGTTCTTC.

This chain links TRBV2 with TRBJ1-1; the D gene is possibly TRBD1 (5 bases). Deletions cut 4 bases from V and 3 bases from J, with 15 bases between. This CDR3 spans 15 amino acids. From germline, CDR1 is SNHLY and CDR2 FYNNEI. The CDR3 coding sequence is TGTGCCAGCAGTGGGCCAGGGATTATAGACACTGAAGCTTTCTTT. Translated, it gives CASSGPGIIDTEAFF.

This sequence joins TRBV9 and TRBJ2-5; 9 bases agree with TRBD2. Unmatched junction bases numbered 3, after V lost 0 bases and J lost 0 bases. The germline V gene has CDR1 SGDLS and CDR2 YYNGEE. The length of the CDR3 is 16 residues. In DNA form, the CDR3 reads TGTGCCAGCAGCGTAGACAGCGGGGGGAACCAAGAGACCCAGTACTTC. Protein sequence: CASSVDSGGNQETQYF.

This clone was detected only a few times. The chain combines TRBV5-6 with TRBJ2-7, with a weak D call TRBD2 (7 bases). V was shortened by 4 bases and J by 0 bases, with 17 bases between the two germline ends. Germline loops: CDR1 SGHDT, CDR2 YYEEEE. The CDR3 sequence is 16 residues long. The CDR3 DNA follows: TGTGCCAGCAGCCCTTTGGGGGCGGGGGCCTCCTACGAGCAGTACTTC. Amino acids: CASSPLGAGASYEQYF.

This chain links TRBV2 with TRBJ1-2, with 9 bases identical to TRBD1. The germline gives CDR1 SNHLY, CDR2 FYNNEI. J lost 1 base, V lost 5 bases, and 2 bases had no gene match. This CDR3 has 14 amino acids. CDR3 sequence reads: CASSRDRVNYGYTF. CDR3 sequence (DNA): TGTGCCAGCAGTCGGGACAGGGTTAACTATGGCTACACCTTC.

This clone was counted only a few times. The J gene is TRBJ2-1, the V gene TRBV5-1, with TRBD2 identical over 8 bases. CDR1 is SGHRS and CDR2 is YFSETQ in the germline V gene. The V gene end was trimmed by 3 bases and the J gene end by 7 bases; junction bases not matched to a gene: 9. The length of the CDR3 is 15 residues. The CDR3 loop is CASSSGQLAVNEQFF. In DNA form, the CDR3 reads TGCGCCAGCAGCTCCGGACAACTAGCGGTGAATGAGCAGTTCTTC. Using reference TRBV5-1 and TRBJ2-1 for the parts outside the CDR3, the full variable domain is KAGVTQTPRYLIKTRGQQVTLSCSPISGHRSVSWYQQTPGQGLQFLFEYFSETQRNKGNFPGRFSGRQFSNSRSEMNVSTLELGDSALYLCASSSGQLAVNEQFFGPGTRLTVL.

This clone has just a few counts. The rearrangement uses TRBV30 and TRBJ1-6; the D gene is possibly TRBD1 (6 bases). The length of the CDR3 is 13 residues. Trimming cost V 0 bases and J 7 bases, with 7 bases left between them. Germline V gives CDR1 GTSNPN, CDR2 SVGIG (reference sequence). This chain's CDR3 is CAWSVQGNSPLHF. CDR3 coding DNA: TGTGCCTGGAGTGTACAGGGAAATTCACCCCTCCACTTT.

This sequence joins TRBV6-6 and TRBJ2-7, with no clear D. This CDR3 contains 11 residues. The germline gives CDR1 MNHNY, CDR2 SVGAGI (reference sequence). V was clipped by 3 bases and J by 4 bases, with 4 bases between them. For the CDR3, the DNA is TGTGCCAGCAGTTATATGTACGAGCAGTACTTC. The encoded protein is CASSYMYEQYF.

The V call is TRBV6-4, the J call TRBJ2-3, with 8 bases matching TRBD2. Germline assignment: CDR1 MRHNA and CDR2 SNTAGT. CDR3 length: 13 residues. V was clipped by 4 bases and J by 4 bases; unmatched bases: 1. The CDR3 DNA follows: TGTGCCAGCAGTGTTAGCGGGGCAGATACGCAGTATTTT. Translation gives CASSVSGADTQYF.

V and J are TRBV21-1 and TRBJ1-2; the table names TRBD1, a call not compared with the DNA. TRBV21-1 is designated a pseudogene. The CDR3 loop spans 18 amino acids. In DNA form, the CDR3 reads TGTGCCAGCAGCACGAACGGTAGGGCAGGGAAGCCATTAGATGGCTACACCTTC. Amino acids: CASSTNGRAGKPLDGYTF.

V gene TRBV5-1 combines with J gene TRBJ2-7; 9 positions agree with TRBD1. The trim removed 4 bases at V and 5 bases at J, leaving 4 bases unmatched. The CDR3 length is 13 residues. Germline CDR1 SGHRS, CDR2 YFSETQ. The CDR3 sequence is CASSGTGFDEQYF. As DNA, the CDR3 is TGCGCCAGCAGCGGGACAGGGTTTGACGAGCAGTACTTC.